This T cell receptor beta chain originates from a study of human T cells and chemical hapten exposure. The CDR3 runs 12 residues. The V gene lost 5 bases and the J gene lost 6 bases, with 11 bases spanning the gap. Per germline, CDR1 SGHTA and CDR2 FQGNSA. This clonotype was counted a few times. Time point here: patch test 3, about 24 weeks after DPC sensitization. The treatment here: therapeutic diphenylcyclopropenone sensitization with weekly scalp DPC. People who gave samples had alopecia, were 18 to 70 years old, and were suitable for DPC. From whole blood left unfractionated, total RNA was extracted. MiXCR was run by TCRdb on the RACE reads, yielding one entry per CDR3 protein. The data show more than 150,000 distinct CDR3 sequences, 24% seen once.

The sample in question was whole blood, obtained in connection with sensitization to the hapten diphenylcyclopropenone (DPC). This sequence was found in a woman between 40 and 55 years old with alopecia areata. Some clones in this sample may be carry-over from other donors' samples. V is TRBV7-2 and J is TRBJ2-7; D perhaps matches TRBD1 (6 bases). This CDR3 is CASSRNRVEQYF. In DNA, the CDR3 is TGTGCCAGCAGCCGCAACAGGGTCGAGCAGTACTTC.